Shown below are 28 T cell receptor beta chains from a single sample sequenced in a study of T cells in Graves' hyperthyroidism and ophthalmopathy (dated by TCRdb to the late 2010s). Library generation was performed with multiplex PCR. TCRdb lists the instrument as Illumina HiSeq 2000. The TCR beta CDR3 regions were amplified from RNA transcripts. The first round of RT-PCR for the TCR CDR3 was performed with the HTBI primer set and the Qiagen OneStep RT-PCR kit. TCRdb trimmed the raw reads at Q25, called clones with MiXCR and kept productive beta chains. Each record represents a unique CDR3 protein, reported with the most common genes and DNA among its rows. This sample holds some 580,000 distinct CDR3 sequences; approximately 15% were observed only once. Roughly 3.3% of the sample is held by the ten biggest clonotypes. The sequencing sample was made of blood. Every receptor here comes from a woman aged 40 to 50 with Graves' ophthalmopathy.

The rearrangement joins TRBV12-3 or TRBV12-4 to TRBJ2-5; 8 bases match TRBD2. V dropped 2 bases and J dropped 2; count of bases not matched to a gene: 19. This CDR3 region has 20 residues. CDR3 sequence (DNA): TGTGCCAGCAGTTTATCCGGAGTGGCGGGGGGTCTCGAACCTCAAGAGACCCAGTACTTC. Protein: CASSLSGVAGGLEPQETQYF.

This clonotype was detected only a few times. V is TRBV6-1 and J is TRBJ2-7; TRBD1 matches 9 bases. Germline V CDR1 and CDR2: MNHNS, SASEGT. V was pared by 6 bases and J by 5 bases, with 11 bases of the junction left unmatched. The CDR3 spans 15 residues. The CDR3 loop reads CASSTDRGSINEQYF. As DNA, the CDR3 is TGTGCCAGCAGCACGGACAGGGGATCTATCAACGAGCAGTACTTC.

The chain carries TRBV7-9 and TRBJ1-6; maybe TRBD1 (6 bases). Germline CDR1 reads SEHNR; CDR2 reads FQNEAQ (reference sequence). V was clipped by 4 bases and J by 6 bases, with 7 bases between them. CDR3 length: 13 residues. The CDR3 nucleotides are TGTGCCAGCAGCTGGACAGTTAATTCACCCCTCCACTTT. It codes for CASSWTVNSPLHF. Variable domain in full (rest from reference TRBV7-9 and TRBJ1-6): DTGVSQNPRHKITKRGQNVTFRCDPISEHNRLYWYRQTLGQGPEFLTYFQNEAQLEKSRLLSDRFSAERPKGSFSTLEIQRTEQGDSAMYLCASSWTVNSPLHFGNGTRLTVT.

The gene calls are TRBV5-6 and TRBJ2-1, with 11 bases fitting TRBD2. The CDR3 has 19 residues. Germline values: CDR1 SGHDT, CDR2 YYEEEE. Trimming cost V 0 bases and J 4 bases; bases outside gene matches: 12. CDR3 in amino acids: CASSLAVAWTSGHYNEQFF. In DNA, the CDR3 is TGTGCCAGCAGCTTGGCCGTAGCATGGACTAGCGGGCATTACAATGAGCAGTTCTTC.

This clonotype was counted only a few times. J is TRBJ2-1 and V is TRBV6-1, with a weak D call TRBD1 (6 bases). Trimming left V 6 bases short and J 2 bases short, with 14 bases between. The CDR3 runs to 15 residues. Germline V lookup: CDR1 MNHNS, CDR2 SASEGT. The CDR3 DNA sequence: TGTGCCAGCAGCCCCGGGACAAATACCTACAATGAGCAGTTCTTC. Encoded protein: CASSPGTNTYNEQFF.

The sample holds a few counts of this clonotype. This chain connects TRBV12-3 or TRBV12-4 to TRBJ2-1, with 13 bases fitting TRBD2. This CDR3 region has 15 residues. V was pared by 7 bases and J by 9 bases, with 9 bases of the junction left unmatched. CDR3 DNA: TGTGCCAGCATCACTAGCGGGGGGGCATCAGTTGAGCAGTTCTTC. It specifies CASITSGGASVEQFF.

There are a few counts of this clonotype. The chain carries TRBV2 and TRBJ2-2; possibly TRBD2 for D (5 bases). This CDR3 is 12 amino acids long. The ends were cut back, 4 bases at V and 10 bases at J, with 10 bases in the middle. Per the germline V gene, CDR1 is SNHLY and CDR2 is FYNNEI. The CDR3 spells CASSAFLAELFF. The CDR3 region has the DNA TGTGCCAGCAGTGCTTTTCTAGCGGAGCTGTTTTTT.

This clonotype was counted at least ten times. The chain links TRBV27 to TRBJ2-7; TRBD1 matches at 7 bases. The CDR3 runs to 14 residues. Germline CDR1 is MNHEY and CDR2 is SMNVEV (reference sequence). V lost 5 bases, J lost 2 bases, and 6 bases stayed unmatched. CDR3 protein: CASSAWTGAYEQYF. CDR3 coding DNA: TGTGCCAGCAGTGCCTGGACAGGTGCCTACGAGCAGTACTTC.

Ten or more counts support this clonotype. The rearrangement uses TRBV7-3 and TRBJ1-1, with 7 bases that match TRBD1. Germline lookup yields CDR1 SGHTA and CDR2 FQGTGA. V shed 4 bases, J shed 5 bases, and the junction held 10 bases outside the gene matches. The CDR3 runs to 15 residues. CDR3 bases: TGTGCCAGCAGCTCCCGGGACAGTGAACGAACTGAAGCTTTCTTT. Protein: CASSSRDSERTEAFF. The full variable domain, in which reference TRBV7-3 and TRBJ1-1 provide the parts outside the CDR3, is GAGVSQTPSNKVTEKGKYVELRCDPISGHTALYWYRQSLGQGPEFLIYFQGTGAADDSGLPNDRFFAVRPEGSVSTLKIQRTERGDSAVYLCASSSRDSERTEAFFGQGTRLTVV.

This clonotype was detected many times. This chain connects TRBV2 to TRBJ2-5; TRBD2 agrees at 10 bases. Trimming took 4 bases from V and 5 from J; bases not matched to a gene: 7. This CDR3 has 15 amino acids. Germline CDR1 and CDR2: SNHLY and FYNNEI. The CDR3 here is CASSVWSSGGETQYF. For the CDR3, the DNA is TGTGCCAGCAGTGTATGGTCTAGCGGGGGTGAGACCCAGTACTTC.

This clonotype has at least ten counts. This rearrangement joins TRBV2 to TRBJ1-4; 7 bases match TRBD1. V shed 4 bases, J shed 0 bases, and the junction held 8 bases outside the gene matches. CDR1 and CDR2 (germline): SNHLY, FYNNEI. The CDR3 extends over 17 amino acids. CDR3 protein: CASSGNRGLATNEKLFF. CDR3 bases: TGTGCCAGCAGTGGTAACAGGGGTCTAGCAACTAATGAAAAACTGTTTTTT.

The rearrangement links TRBV7-2 to TRBJ1-3, with unresolved D. The CDR3 contains 15 residues. Germline V CDR1 and CDR2: SGHTA, FQGNSA. Trimming removed 5 bases from V and 9 bases from J, with 20 bases in between. The CDR3 spells CASSEGGDAAFTIYF. For the CDR3, the DNA is TGTGCCAGCAGCGAAGGTGGGGATGCGGCATTCACCATATATTTT. Complete variable domain (other parts from reference TRBV7-2 and TRBJ1-3): GAGVSQSPSNKVTEKGKDVELRCDPISGHTALYWYRQSLGQGLEFLIYFQGNSAPDKSGLPSDRFSAERTGGSVSTLTIQRTQQEDSAVYLCASSEGGDAAFTIYFGEGSWLTVV.

This clonotype was seen a handful of times. The rearrangement links TRBV6-1 to TRBJ2-7; 9 bases are a match to TRBD2. Germline V gene sequence: CDR1 MNHNS, CDR2 SASEGT. The CDR3 length is 16 residues. Trimming at V came to 5 bases and at J to 6 bases, leaving 14 bases not matched to a gene. DNA of the CDR3: TGTGCCAGCAGTCTAATTTTGCGGGAGGGGTTTGGCGAGCAGTACTTC. Protein sequence: CASSLILREGFGEQYF.

The CDR3 spells CASSTRLAGGSFETQYF. The CDR3 nucleotides are TGTGCCAGCAGCACCCGACTAGCGGGGGGCTCTTTCGAGACCCAGTACTTC. The genes are TRBV5-4 and TRBJ2-5, with 13 bases identical to TRBD2. Per the germline V gene, CDR1 is SGHNT and CDR2 is YYREEE (reference sequence). There are 17 residues in the CDR3. V lost 4 bases to trimming and J lost 5 bases; unmatched junction nucleotides: 11.

This clonotype appeared a few times. The J gene is TRBJ1-4, the V gene TRBV3-1; tentative D call: TRBD1 (5 bases). This CDR3 contains 15 residues. The germline gives CDR1 LGHDT, CDR2 YNNKEL (reference sequence). Trimming took off 0 bases at V and 7 bases at J, with 12 bases between the two ends. The CDR3 region is CASSQDPTGGEKLFF. The CDR3 DNA reads as TGTGCCAGCAGCCAAGATCCCACGGGGGGTGAAAAACTGTTTTTT.

The chain links TRBV24-1 to TRBJ2-2, with TRBD2 matching 11 bases. The CDR3 totals 14 residues. V was pared by 6 bases and J by 6 bases, with 2 bases of the junction left unmatched. Germline-derived CDR1 and CDR2 are KGHDR and SFDVKD. CDR3 region: CATSKLAGAGELFF. The CDR3 DNA sequence: TGTGCCACCAGTAAACTAGCGGGAGCCGGGGAGCTGTTTTTT.

In this sample, this clonotype turned up many times. This chain joins TRBV11-2 and TRBJ2-1; the match to TRBD2 covers 12 bases. The germline V gene encodes CDR1 SGHAT and CDR2 FQNNGV. This CDR3 has 15 amino acids. Unmatched junction bases numbered 7, after V lost 5 bases and J lost 8 bases. This chain's CDR3 is CASSPSGGALYEQFF. Here the CDR3 DNA reads TGTGCCAGCAGCCCTAGCGGGGGGGCTTTGTATGAGCAGTTCTTC.

This clonotype has at least ten counts. CDR3 sequence (DNA): TGTGCCAGCTCACCCCCGGTACGGGCCGAAAACATTCAGTACTTC. Protein product: CASSPPVRAENIQYF. V usage is TRBV18 and J usage is TRBJ2-4; D call uncertain. V was cut by 3 bases and J by 5 bases, with 14 bases left in between. Germline assignment: CDR1 KGHSH and CDR2 LQKENI. This CDR3 contains 15 residues.

This clonotype was observed at least ten times. The V call is TRBV7-9, the J call TRBJ1-2; 8 nucleotides align to TRBD1. The CDR3 length is 16 residues. V shed 2 bases and J 1 base; nucleotides not matched to a gene: 6. Germline V gene sequence: CDR1 SEHNR, CDR2 FQNEAQ (reference sequence). CDR3 loop: CASSLTRDRSNYGYTF. In nucleotides, the CDR3 is TGTGCCAGCAGCTTAACCCGGGACAGGAGTAACTATGGCTACACCTTC.

This chain connects TRBV10-3 to TRBJ1-6; D unresolved. V lost 2 bases, J lost 7 bases, and 6 bases lay in between. Germline V gene sequence: CDR1 ENHRY, CDR2 SYGVKD. The CDR3 contains 13 residues. The CDR3 loop reads CAISEVGNSPLHF. For the CDR3, the DNA is TGTGCCATCAGTGAGGTGGGGAATTCACCCCTCCACTTT.

This clonotype was counted many times. The DNA is omitted, as the CDR3 cannot be located on it reliably, and the CDR3 follows TCRdb's listing. The V and J genes are TRBV30 and TRBJ2-6. Germline-derived CDR1 and CDR2 are GTSNPN and SVGIG (reference sequence). Inclusive of both ends, the CDR3 amounts to 12 amino acids. The CDR3 reads CAWGSGANVLAF.

There are a few counts of this clonotype. The chain employs TRBV28 and TRBJ2-2, with D unclear. The CDR3 runs to 15 residues. Germline V gives CDR1 MDHEN, CDR2 SYDVKM. V was cut by 6 bases and J by 0 bases, with 11 bases left in between. CDR3 in DNA: TGTGCCAGCAGCGGACGGGTAGCGAACACCGGGGAGCTGTTTTTT. This gives the protein CASSGRVANTGELFF. Complete variable domain (other parts from reference TRBV28 and TRBJ2-2): DVKVTQSSRYLVKRTGEKVFLECVQDMDHENMFWYRQDPGLGLRLIYFSYDVKMKEKGDIPEGYSVSREKKERFSLILESASTNQTSMYLCASSGRVANTGELFFGEGSRLTVL.

The rearrangement joins TRBV11-2 to TRBJ2-5, with D perhaps TRBD1 (5 bases). Germline CDR1 reads SGHAT; CDR2 reads FQNNGV. The CDR3 has 15 amino acids. Trimming stripped 5 bases from V and 4 bases from J, with 17 bases between. For the CDR3, the DNA is TGTGCCAGCAGCGGGTCGTGGGGCGGAGTAGAGACCCAGTACTTC. Amino acids: CASSGSWGGVETQYF.

The chain recombines TRBV15 with TRBJ2-7; 8 positions match TRBD1. The germline V gene encodes CDR1 LNHNV and CDR2 YYDKDF (reference sequence). Trimming cost V 0 bases and J 4 bases; bases outside gene matches: 5. CDR3 length: 15 residues. The CDR3 DNA reads as TGTGCCACCAGCAGAGACTTGACAGGGGCTTACGAGCAGTACTTC. This gives the protein CATSRDLTGAYEQYF. The whole variable domain, remainder taken from reference TRBV15 and TRBJ2-7, is DAMVIQNPRYQVTQFGKPVTLSCSQTLNHNVMYWYQQKSSQAPKLLFHYYDKDFNNEADTPDNFQSRRPNTSFCFLDIRSPGLGDTAMYLCATSRDLTGAYEQYFGPGTRLTVT.

CDR3 nucleotides: TGCAGTGCTAGTGGCGGACAGGTAGACGAAAAACTGTTTTTT. It codes for CSASGGQVDEKLFF. The rearrangement links TRBV20-1 to TRBJ1-4, with 7 bases lining up with TRBD1. This CDR3 has 14 amino acids. V was clipped by 3 bases and J by 8 bases; unmatched bases: 9. Germline CDR1 and CDR2: DFQATT and SNEGSKA (reference sequence).

The J gene is TRBJ2-7, the V gene TRBV2; 8 bases are a match to TRBD1. Trimming cost V 6 bases and J 2 bases; bases outside gene matches: 9. The V gene's germline CDR1 is SNHLY and CDR2 FYNNEI. The CDR3 runs to 15 residues. CDR3 bases: TGTGCCAGCAGGGATAGACAGGGGAAGACCTACGAGCAGTACTTC. Protein sequence: CASRDRQGKTYEQYF.

This chain links TRBV5-1 with TRBJ2-3; D gene ambiguous. Germline-derived CDR1 and CDR2 are SGHRS and YFSETQ. V lost 2 bases and J 6 bases, leaving 10 bases between the germline ends. The CDR3 is made up of 13 amino acids. The CDR3 DNA follows: TGCGCCAGCAGCTTCTCCGTACAGGATACGCAGTATTTT. It yields the protein CASSFSVQDTQYF.

This clonotype has just a few counts. The V and J genes are TRBV7-2 and TRBJ2-5, with D tentatively TRBD2 (5 bases). The CDR3 totals 13 residues. The V gene's germline CDR1 is SGHTA and CDR2 FQGNSA. Trimming left V 2 bases short and J 13 bases short, with 17 bases between. CDR3 DNA sequence: TGTGCCAGCAGCTTACCCGGACTCAAACATGCGTACTTC. Translating gives CASSLPGLKHAYF.